The clone carrying this T cell receptor (beta chain) was seen only once. Cohort 3 recovered donors had two negative PCRs, clearance, or symptom resolution. This entry belongs to a study of blood T cell repertoires in COVID-19. Overall study context: Italy, Spain and the United States were the sources of the convalescent and acute COVID-19 samples.

Data came from immunoSEQ multiplex PCR; TCRdb stores just in-frame clones and leaves some out. The data show about 310,000 clones, 75% to 90% seen once. Germline V CDR1 and CDR2: MNHEY, SVGEGT. The CDR3 consists of 12 residues. Trimming took off 3 bases at V and 5 bases at J, with 7 bases between the two ends. Sequenced input: PBMCs or T cells enriched from blood (not recorded which). The clonotype originates from a man aged 25 to 40 who had recovered from COVID-19. The chain combines TRBV6-2 or TRBV6-3 with TRBJ2-5, with no clear D. In DNA, the CDR3 is TGTGCCAGCAGTTATTTCGGGGAGACCCAGTACTTC. This gives the protein CASSYFGETQYF.